The source of this T cell receptor (beta chain) is a study of blood T cell repertoires in COVID-19. Per germline, CDR1 SGHRS and CDR2 YFSETQ. The CDR3 totals 16 residues. V shed 0 bases, J shed 7 bases, and the junction held 7 bases outside the gene matches. Recruits, aged about 18 to 95 years, lived in approximately 26 US areas. Allocation to cohorts depended on clinical history reported by the participants. Original methodology: Amplifying reference gene primers gave estimates of nucleated cell counts. The repertoire was sequenced with immunoSEQ multiplex PCR; TCRdb's copy has only in-frame clones and lacks some. V, J and clone size were drawn from that table, and D and trimming were deduced from the DNA. The data contain hundreds of thousands of clones, 85% to 90% of them singletons.

This clonotype was obtained from a man aged 18 to 35 who had recovered from COVID-19. The sample was PBMCs or T cells enriched from blood (not recorded which). V is TRBV5-1 and J is TRBJ1-4, with 9 bases identical to TRBD1. For the CDR3, the DNA is TGCGCCAGCAGCTTGGGTGTAGGGACAGGGTCTGAAAAACTGTTTTTT. It yields the protein CASSLGVGTGSEKLFF.